A selection of T cell receptor beta chains follows, all from one sample in a study of T cell repertoires in cytomegalovirus infection. TCRdb re-analysed the reads in MiXCR, keeping a single row per CDR3 protein. In the table there are approximately 110,000 distinct CDR3 sequences, under 55% of which are singletons. These receptors have no known antigen. The source was CD8+ T cells from cultured PBMCs, collected from culture after CMV antigen stimulation. The receptors here all came from a human donor in good health (CMV status not recorded). Some clones in this sample may be carry-over from other donors' samples. Both conserved end residues are part of each CDR3. The D gene is left open where the match is weak. The size of a clone is reported for some rows only, either as once, few or many, or as a class for expanded clones.

cdr3_nt cdr3_aa j_call cdr3_length d_call v_call clone_size
TGTGCCAGCAGCCCCTTTAGCGGGAGGACTTCCAGCTACAATGAGCAGTTCTTC CASSPFSGRTSSYNEQFF TRBJ2-1 18 TRBD2 TRBV11-3 -
TGTGCCAGCAGTAAAATGGACGGACCTAGCTCCTACGAGCAGTACTTC CASSKMDGPSSYEQYF TRBJ2-7 16 - TRBV6-1 few
TGTGCCAGCAGTTTTGGTCCCCTTATCGATGAGCAGTTCTTC CASSFGPLIDEQFF TRBJ2-1 14 - TRBV6-6 -
TGCAGTGCTAGAGATCCGGGCAGGGTGAACACTGAAGCTTTCTTT CSARDPGRVNTEAFF TRBJ1-1 15 - TRBV20-1 -
TGCGCCAGCAGCCCATCTGGAGTGGGGAATGAGCAGTTCTTC CASSPSGVGNEQFF TRBJ2-1 14 - TRBV4-1 -
TGTGCCAGTACCACCGGGGGAGGGGGGAATGAGGAGTTCTTC CASTTGGGGNEEFF TRBJ2-1 14 - TRBV19 -
TGCAGTGCTAGTCTAGCGGGGGACACAGATACGCAGTATTTT CSASLAGDTDTQYF TRBJ2-3 14 TRBD2 TRBV20-1 -
TGTGCCAGCAGCTTAGATCAAGAGACCCAGTACTTC CASSLDQETQYF TRBJ2-5 12 - TRBV11-3 -
TGTGCCAGCAGTGAAGTTGGGCCTACCTACGAGCAGTACTTC CASSEVGPTYEQYF TRBJ2-7 14 - TRBV2 -
TGTGCCAGCAGTGGTTTTATAGGTGAGACAGATACGCAGTATTTT CASSGFIGETDTQYF TRBJ2-3 15 - TRBV6-1 few
TGTGCCAGCAGCCTACTAGCGGGTTTCTCCTACGAGCAGTACTTC CASSLLAGFSYEQYF TRBJ2-7 15 TRBD2 TRBV7-8 few
TGTGCCAGCAGCCCGAGGGGCTCTGGCTCCTACGAGCAGTACTTC CASSPRGSGSYEQYF TRBJ2-7 15 - TRBV7-9 few
TGTGCCAGCAGCTTGGAGGGGGCCAGCGAGCAGTTCTTC CASSLEGASEQFF TRBJ2-1 13 - TRBV7-2 -
TGTGCCAGCAGCTTCGAGTCTGGACTAAGCTCCTACAATGAGCAGTTCTTC CASSFESGLSSYNEQFF TRBJ2-1 17 - TRBV11-1 -
TGTGCCAGCACCTTTTCTATGTCCAGGGTAGGGCGCACAGATACGCAGTATTTT CASTFSMSRVGRTDTQYF TRBJ2-3 18 - TRBV28 -
TGTGCCAGCAGTTTGTATGCAGGGGGGGATCAGCCCCAGCATTTT CASSLYAGGDQPQHF TRBJ1-5 15 TRBD1 TRBV27 -
TGTGCCAGTTCGCGCCCGGGACGTTTTGAAGCTTTCTTT CASSRPGRFEAFF TRBJ1-1 13 - TRBV7-9 few
TGTGCCAGCAGTTACACAGCCCAAAAAATGAGCTCCTACAATGAGCAGTTCTTC CASSYTAQKMSSYNEQFF TRBJ2-1 18 - TRBV6-5 few
TGTGCCAGCAGCTTAGAAGGACGGACCCCTAACTATGGCTACACCTTC CASSLEGRTPNYGYTF TRBJ1-2 16 - TRBV11-2 few
TGTGCCAGCAGCATAGCACCAGGGGAGCAGTACTTC CASSIAPGEQYF TRBJ2-7 12 - TRBV7-4 -
TGTGCCAGCAGCTCTAGCGGGGGAACGGGGACCCAGTACTTC CASSSSGGTGTQYF TRBJ2-5 14 TRBD2 TRBV5-6 -
TGTGCCAGCAGGGGGCCGCACAATGAGCAGTTCTTC CASRGPHNEQFF TRBJ2-1 12 - TRBV6-5 -
TGTGCCAGCTCACCCCACCCGGGTTACGAGCAGTACTTC CASSPHPGYEQYF TRBJ2-7 13 - TRBV18 -
TGTGCCAGCAGTTCAACCCTATCGACTAGCGGCCGAGATACGCAGTATTTT CASSSTLSTSGRDTQYF TRBJ2-3 17 TRBD2 TRBV7-9 -